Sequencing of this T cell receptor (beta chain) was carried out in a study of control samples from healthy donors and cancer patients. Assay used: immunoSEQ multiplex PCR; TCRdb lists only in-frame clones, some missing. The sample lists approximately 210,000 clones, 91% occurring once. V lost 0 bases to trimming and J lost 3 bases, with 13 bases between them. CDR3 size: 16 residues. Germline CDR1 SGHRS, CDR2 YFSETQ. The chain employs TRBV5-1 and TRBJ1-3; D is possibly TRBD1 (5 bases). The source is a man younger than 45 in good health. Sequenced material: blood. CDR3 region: CASSLDLPGNGNTIYF. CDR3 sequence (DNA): TGCGCCAGCAGCTTGGACCTCCCAGGGAATGGAAACACCATATATTTT.